This T cell receptor beta chain was sequenced in a study of post-analysis software for immune sequencing data. Study-wide background: Patients with relapsing-remitting, secondary progressive and progressive-relapsing multiple sclerosis courses were all represented.

Details on this clonotype: Its antigen is currently unknown.

Study-wide points: Five or six TRBV segments, TRBV5-6, TRBV5-1 and TRBV20-1 among them, were found more frequent in patients than controls. Under the F measure, samples that were prepared in one batch clustered strongly together. The study found significantly lower normalized Chao1 diversity in multiple sclerosis patients than in controls.

The authors incorporated unique molecular identifiers into the TCR beta cDNA libraries. With roughly 1 to 11 million T cells as the source, a few hundred thousand cDNA molecules resulted. From the PCR reads, TCRdb called clonotypes with MiXCR, one entry per CDR3 protein. The data contain 450,000 to 700,000 distinct CDR3 sequences, roughly 47% of them seen just once; the ten biggest clones take up 1.7%. The ends were cut back, 6 bases at V and 4 bases at J, with 18 bases in the middle. The CDR3 is 14 residues long. The germline V gene encodes CDR1 SQVTM and CDR2 ANQGSEA. The sequencing sample was made of blood. This receptor was identified in a girl aged 5 to 17 with multiple sclerosis. The rearrangement uses TRBV29-1 and TRBJ1-2; a weak D match, TRBD1 (6 bases). The CDR3 coding sequence is TGCAGCGTCTATAAGGGGGAGGTGGGCTATGGCTACACCTTC. As protein: CSVYKGEVGYGYTF.